This is a list of T cell receptor beta chains from one sample in a study of shared T cell receptors in the human thymus. Produced via immunoSEQ multiplex PCR; TCRdb's table is partial and in-frame only. The table has hundreds of thousands of clones, roughly 88% seen once; the top ten hold under 0.012%. These data were likewise used in another study, on human thymus T cells.

Input material: thymocytes. The receptor source for this set is a girl less than two years old with a congenital heart defect. Both conserved end residues are part of each CDR3.

j_gene	v_gene	len	CDR3aa
TRBJ1-1	TRBV5-1	13	CASSFGSNTEAFF
TRBJ1-6	TRBV6-5	15	CASSYSSTVKSPLHF
TRBJ1-1	TRBV28	14	CASRTQGAHTEAFF
TRBJ1-4	TRBV28	20	CASTSCRGQGDGGSKEKLFF
TRBJ1-5	TRBV19	19	CASSPWGDRAVSSNQPQHF
TRBJ1-5	TRBV7-8	18	CASSRTGDKQGGNQPQHF
TRBJ2-1	TRBV10-1	16	CASSAIRDSNYNEQFF
TRBJ1-5	TRBV2	17	CASSEPWQGSRNQPQHF
TRBJ2-3	TRBV4-3	17	CASSQGLGGGDPDTQYF
TRBJ2-1	TRBV27	14	CASSLRLPEGEQFF
TRBJ2-7	TRBV5-1	20	CASSPEGQGRGLPTEYEQYF
TRBJ2-7	TRBV5-4	20	CASSGARTGVSGGRAYEQYF
TRBJ1-1	TRBV28	18	CASIGDDLEQGAGSEAFF
TRBJ1-1	TRBV27	17	CASSLSRRQGFWTEAFF
TRBJ2-1	TRBV25-1	16	CASSPQRTLRDNEQFF
TRBJ1-1	TRBV25-1	13	CASREQVDTEAFF
TRBJ2-5	TRBV15	16	CATSRRWGPDKETQYF
TRBJ1-3	TRBV19	14	CASSIVGTGNTIYF
TRBJ2-7	TRBV25-1	15	CASSPSHRTNYEQYF
TRBJ2-7	TRBV12-5	15	CASAEPRKSSYEQYF
TRBJ2-3	TRBV4-1	19	CASSFRFSGQLVPDHTQYF
TRBJ1-5	TRBV30	16	CAWSVPFGTGPQPQHF
TRBJ2-3	TRBV5-4	13	CASGTFGGDTQYF
TRBJ1-1	TRBV20-1	10	CSVGGAEAFF
TRBJ2-3	TRBV11-2	13	CASSLTTTDTQYF
TRBJ2-7	TRBV4-1	20	CASSAKAGQLPRADSYEQYF
TRBJ2-7	TRBV4-1	14	CASSPRERIYEQYF
TRBJ2-7	TRBV6-1	12	CASYGHLYEQYF
TRBJ1-1	TRBV27	20	CASRRTDRGRILRANTEAFF
TRBJ1-2	TRBV9	20	CASSGCTTPWDRNEIYGYTF
TRBJ1-2	TRBV15	12	CATSTTAGGYTF
TRBJ2-2	TRBV4-3	15	CASSQGSGGGGELFF
TRBJ1-6	TRBV10-3	16	CAISHLPGQGVSPLHF
TRBJ1-6	TRBV27	15	CASSSTGIRNSPLHF
TRBJ1-2	TRBV7-9	16	CASSFPWAGGEYGYTF
TRBJ1-2	TRBV7-6	17	CASSLAVGRLANYGYTF
TRBJ1-5	TRBV5-6	18	CASSLGSSDVYSNQPQHF
TRBJ1-5	TRBV12-5	16	CASGLGWGGRNQPQHF
TRBJ1-6	TRBV19	13	CASSIRGGSPLHF
TRBJ1-5	TRBV11-2	13	CASSQQGMQPQHF
TRBJ1-5	TRBV6-1	15	CASSEVGQSNQPQHF
TRBJ1-2	TRBV19	10	CASFRYGYTF
TRBJ2-3	TRBV2	16	CARGGGAPDSTDTQYF
TRBJ1-2	TRBV20-1	11	CSASQGKGYTF
TRBJ1-4	TRBV4-1	17	CASSRPRQGATNEKLFF
TRBJ1-1	TRBV2	16	CASRKKDRSRSTEAFF
TRBJ1-1	TRBV27	14	CASSTKTGGTEAFF
TRBJ1-2	TRBV6-1	15	CASSERAGLNYGYTF
TRBJ2-2	TRBV7-6	14	CASSLGTATGELFF